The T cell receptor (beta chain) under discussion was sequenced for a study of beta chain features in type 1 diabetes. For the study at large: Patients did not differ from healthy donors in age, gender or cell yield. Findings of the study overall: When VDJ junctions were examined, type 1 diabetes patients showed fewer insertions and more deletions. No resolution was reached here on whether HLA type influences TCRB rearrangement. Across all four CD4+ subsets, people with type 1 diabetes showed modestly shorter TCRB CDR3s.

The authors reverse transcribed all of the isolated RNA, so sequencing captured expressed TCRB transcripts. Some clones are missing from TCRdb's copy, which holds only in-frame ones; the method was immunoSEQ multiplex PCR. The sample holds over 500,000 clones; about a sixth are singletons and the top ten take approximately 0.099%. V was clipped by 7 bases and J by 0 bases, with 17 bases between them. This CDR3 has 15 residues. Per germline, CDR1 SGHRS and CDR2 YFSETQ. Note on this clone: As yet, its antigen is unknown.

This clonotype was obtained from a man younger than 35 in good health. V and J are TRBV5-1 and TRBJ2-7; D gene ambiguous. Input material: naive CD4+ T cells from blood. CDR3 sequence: CASAPGQIGSYEQYF. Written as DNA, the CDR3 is TGCGCCAGCGCCCCCGGGCAGATAGGCTCCTACGAGCAGTACTTC.